Listed here are 23 T cell receptor beta chains from one sample, sequenced in a study of cytomegalovirus exposure and HLA in healthy donors. In the PCR, 60 Vbeta and 13 Jbeta primers were used. Clones were sequenced by immunoSEQ multiplex PCR, and TCRdb holds only the in-frame ones, with some missing. The table shows some 98,000 clones, with roughly 70% occurring only once. Sequenced: PBMCs. The receptor set was obtained from a man aged 45-65 years in good health and CMV-seronegative.

This clone came up a few times. The chain recombines TRBV11-3 with TRBJ2-7; TRBD1 matches 8 bases. Germline assignment: CDR1 SGHNT and CDR2 YENEEA. J lost 8 bases, V lost 6 bases, and 15 bases had no gene match. The CDR3 length is 15 residues. The DNA for the CDR3 is TGTGCCAGCAGTCTAGGACAGGGTCAAGATCACAAGCAGTACTTC. The encoded protein is CASSLGQGQDHKQYF. Supplemented by reference TRBV11-3 and TRBJ2-7, the full variable domain reads EAGVVQSPRYKIIEKKQPVAFWCNPISGHNTLYWYLQNLGQGPELLIRYENEEAVDDSQLPKDRFSAERLKGVDSTLKIQPAELGDSAVYLCASSLGQGQDHKQYFGPGTRLTVT.

This clone occurred a few times. The gene calls are TRBV2 and TRBJ2-1, with 11 bases identical to TRBD2. The J segment lost 9 bases and the V segment lost 9 bases, leaving 13 bases of the junction unmatched. Looked up from germline, CDR1 is SNHLY and CDR2 is FYNNEI. CDR3 length: 15 amino acids. The DNA for the CDR3 is TGTGCCAGTAGACTTAGCGGGGGGGCGCTGGTTGAGCAGTTCTTC. It codes for CASRLSGGALVEQFF.

The CDR3 DNA follows: TGTGCCAGCATAAAATTAGGGGGCGGATATGGCTACACCTTC. It encodes CASIKLGGGYGYTF. The chain combines TRBV28 with TRBJ1-2; 7 nucleotides agree with TRBD1. This CDR3 region has 14 residues. CDR1 is MDHEN and CDR2 is SYDVKM in the germline V gene. The J segment lost 5 bases and the V segment lost 7 bases, leaving 10 bases of the junction unmatched.

The V and J genes are TRBV5-6 and TRBJ1-6; D might be TRBD1 (5 bases). V was shortened by 1 base and J by 10 bases, with 12 bases between the two germline ends. The CDR3 spans 14 residues. The V gene's germline CDR1 is SGHDT and CDR2 YYEEEE. The CDR3 here is CASSLIKGNSPLHF. The CDR3 bases are TGTGCCAGCAGCTTGATAAAGGGGAACTCACCCCTCCACTTT.

Worth noting for this clone: At one boundary the junction diverges from the germline segment, which might be a read error. The chain uses TRBV25-1 and TRBJ2-7; D might be TRBD2 (7 bases). The CDR3 runs to 11 residues. Germline assignment: CDR1 MGHDK and CDR2 SYGVNS. Here the CDR3 reads CASSGGGQRIF. The CDR3 DNA follows: TGTGCCAGCAGTGGGGGGGGGCAGCGAATCTTC.

This clone was seen a few times. This chain's CDR3 is CASSGGHLSGGNTGELFF. DNA of the CDR3: TGTGCCAGCAGCGGCGGGCATCTTAGCGGGGGGAACACCGGGGAGCTGTTTTTT. The V gene is TRBV2, the J gene TRBJ2-2; 9 bases align to TRBD2. V lost 6 bases, J lost 1 base, and 12 bases stayed unmatched. Germline V gene data show CDR1 as SNHLY and CDR2 as FYNNEI. This CDR3 has 18 amino acids. The variable domain in full, completed from reference TRBV2 and TRBJ2-2, reads EPEVTQTPSHQVTQMGQEVILRCVPISNHLYFYWYRQILGQKVEFLVSFYNNEISEKSEIFDDQFSVERPDGSNFTLKIRSTKLEDSAMYFCASSGGHLSGGNTGELFFGEGSRLTVL.

V is TRBV11-3 and J is TRBJ2-1; TRBD2 aligns across 9 bases. There are 15 residues in the CDR3. V was pared by 4 bases and J by 3 bases, with 4 bases of the junction left unmatched. The germline gives CDR1 SGHNT, CDR2 YENEEA. This CDR3 reads CASSSSGRNYNEQFF. CDR3 coding DNA: TGTGCCAGCAGCTCGAGCGGGAGGAACTACAATGAGCAGTTCTTC.

V gene TRBV6-5 combines with J gene TRBJ2-7; weak D call: TRBD1 (5 bases). The CDR3 contains 13 residues. V shed 2 bases and J shed 0 bases, with 5 bases lying between them. Looked up from germline, CDR1 is MNHEY and CDR2 is SVGAGI. The CDR3 here is CASSYGASYEQYF. The DNA for the CDR3 is TGTGCCAGCAGTTACGGGGCCTCCTACGAGCAGTACTTC.

This clone occurred a few times. The chain recombines TRBV28 with TRBJ2-7, with a weak D call TRBD1 (5 bases). Germline V gives CDR1 MDHEN, CDR2 SYDVKM. V was pared by 6 bases and J by 4 bases, with 10 bases between. The CDR3 is 12 amino acids. DNA for the CDR3: TGTGCCAGCAGCCTGACAGAGTACGAGCAGTACTTC. Its translation: CASSLTEYEQYF. The complete variable domain, with remaining parts taken from reference TRBV28 and TRBJ2-7, reads DVKVTQSSRYLVKRTGEKVFLECVQDMDHENMFWYRQDPGLGLRLIYFSYDVKMKEKGDIPEGYSVSREKKERFSLILESASTNQTSMYLCASSLTEYEQYFGPGTRLTVT.

This clone was seen a handful of times. The CDR3 coding sequence is TGTGCCAGCCACAGGGGGCGAGGAAATCAGCCCCAGCATTTT. It translates to CASHRGRGNQPQHF. The V and J genes are TRBV28 and TRBJ1-5; 9 nucleotides match TRBD1. J lost 4 bases, V lost 8 bases, and 6 bases had no gene match. Per germline, CDR1 MDHEN and CDR2 SYDVKM. The CDR3 is 14 residues long.

Only a few counts were recorded for this clone. The chain recombines TRBV28 with TRBJ1-1, with a tentative D call TRBD1 (6 bases). The germline V gene has CDR1 MDHEN and CDR2 SYDVKM. The CDR3 is made up of 15 amino acids. Trimming pared 6 bases from V and 1 base from J, leaving 15 bases between. The CDR3 loop is CASSPFQGTNTEAFF. The CDR3 nucleotides are TGTGCCAGCAGCCCCTTCCAGGGGACGAACACTGAAGCTTTCTTT.

V usage is TRBV7-9 and J usage is TRBJ1-4, with D perhaps matching TRBD1 (6 bases). Germline V CDR1 and CDR2: SEHNR, FQNEAQ (reference sequence). The V end lost 5 bases, the J end lost 2 bases, and 18 bases lay between the germline ends. The CDR3 sequence is 17 residues long. Here the CDR3 DNA reads TGTGCCAGCAGCCATAACAGGGCAGGCCCCACTAATGAAAAACTGTTTTTT. Residues: CASSHNRAGPTNEKLFF.

This rearrangement joins TRBV10-1 to TRBJ2-3; 9 bases fit TRBD2. Looked up from germline, CDR1 is WNHNN and CDR2 is SYGVQD (reference sequence). Trimming cost V 0 bases and J 0 bases; bases outside gene matches: 1. The CDR3 has 16 residues. CDR3: CASSESGTSSTDTQYF. CDR3 in DNA: TGCGCCAGCAGTGAGTCTGGGACTAGCAGCACAGATACGCAGTATTTT.

The chain uses TRBV13 and TRBJ1-3; 10 nucleotides agree with TRBD1. Per germline, CDR1 PRHDT and CDR2 FYEKMQ (reference sequence). The CDR3 is made up of 17 amino acids. The ends lost 1 base at V and 1 base at J; junction bases unmatched: 4. The CDR3 DNA follows: TGTGCCAGCAGCTTAGAAGGACAGGGGGTATCTGGAAACACCATATATTTT. The encoded protein is CASSLEGQGVSGNTIYF. Supplemented by reference TRBV13 and TRBJ1-3, the full variable domain reads AAGVIQSPRHLIKEKRETATLKCYPIPRHDTVYWYQQGPGQDPQFLISFYEKMQSDKGSIPDRFSAQQFSDYHSELNMSSLELGDSALYFCASSLEGQGVSGNTIYFGEGSWLTVV.

The V and J genes are TRBV27 and TRBJ1-1; TRBD1 aligns across 7 bases. There are 13 residues in the CDR3. Germline loops: CDR1 MNHEY, CDR2 SMNVEV (reference sequence). Trimming cost V 8 bases and J 3 bases; bases outside gene matches: 6. The CDR3 loop reads CASHDRVYTEAFF. CDR3 bases: TGTGCCAGCCATGACAGGGTCTACACTGAAGCTTTCTTT.

The gene calls are TRBV5-1 and TRBJ1-4, with D possibly TRBD1 on 6 matching bases. Per the germline V gene, CDR1 is SGHRS and CDR2 is YFSETQ. The germline V and J ends were trimmed by 4 bases and 3 bases, with 25 bases remaining between them. This CDR3 contains 19 residues. CDR3 sequence (DNA): TGCGCCAGCAGCGGTGGACAGCTCCCATTCCTGGCCCCTAATGAAAAACTGTTTTTT. Protein product: CASSGGQLPFLAPNEKLFF.

The chain couples TRBV9 to TRBJ2-7, with 15 bases fitting TRBD2. After removal of 3 bases from V and 5 bases from J, the junction contained 12 bases not matched to a gene. CDR1 and CDR2 (germline): SGDLS, YYNGEE. The CDR3 contains 18 residues. CDR3 nucleotides: TGTGCCAGCAGCGGACGAAATCCGGGACTAGCGGGAGGTCACGAGCAGTACTTC. Translated, it gives CASSGRNPGLAGGHEQYF.

This chain joins TRBV5-4 and TRBJ1-2; the D gene is possibly TRBD1 (6 bases). Per the germline V gene, CDR1 is SGHNT and CDR2 is YYREEE (reference sequence). This CDR3 region has 15 residues. Trimming removed 2 bases at V and 9 bases at J, with 20 bases between. Here the CDR3 DNA reads TGTGCCAGCAGCTTAGCAGGGGTGGCCCCTGGTAGCTACACCTTC. Amino acids: CASSLAGVAPGSYTF.

The rearrangement links TRBV7-2 to TRBJ2-7; TRBD2 agrees at 9 bases. After removal of 3 bases from V and 7 bases from J, the junction contained 10 bases not matched to a gene. The CDR3 totals 15 residues. Germline CDR1 and CDR2: SGHTA and FQGNSA. In DNA, the CDR3 is TGTGCCAGCAGCTTCTGGTCTAGCGGGGATCGGGAGCAGTACTTC. Its protein is CASSFWSSGDREQYF.

The chain carries TRBV27 and TRBJ1-2; TRBD1 agrees at 8 bases. CDR1 and CDR2 (germline): MNHEY, SMNVEV (reference sequence). The CDR3 consists of 14 residues. V dropped 3 bases and J dropped 2; count of bases not matched to a gene: 2. The CDR3 loop reads CASSLTGVNYGYTF. For the CDR3, the DNA is TGTGCCAGCAGTTTGACAGGGGTAAACTATGGCTACACCTTC.

This chain links TRBV10-3 with TRBJ1-1; D gene ambiguous. Trimming removed 5 bases from V and 4 bases from J, with 5 bases in between. The CDR3 covers 11 residues. Germline V gene data show CDR1 as ENHRY and CDR2 as SYGVKD. The CDR3 protein is CAISSSTEAFF. The CDR3 DNA follows: TGTGCCATCAGTTCTTCCACTGAAGCTTTCTTT.

The genes are TRBV11-2 and TRBJ1-1; D remains ambiguous. V was clipped by 1 base and J by 0 bases, with 9 bases between them. This CDR3 region has 15 residues. Germline V gene sequence: CDR1 SGHAT, CDR2 FQNNGV. CDR3 coding DNA: TGTGCCAGCAGCTTAGTGAGGGCCATGAACACTGAAGCTTTCTTT. It encodes CASSLVRAMNTEAFF.

This clone was observed a few times. This rearrangement joins TRBV5-1 to TRBJ1-2, with D maybe TRBD1 (6 bases). Germline V gene sequence: CDR1 SGHRS, CDR2 YFSETQ. CDR3 size: 15 residues. With 4 bases removed from V and 2 bases from J, the gap between germline ends came to 15 bases. The CDR3: CASSNRDTLNYGYTF. For the CDR3, the DNA is TGCGCCAGCAGCAACCGGGACACTCTCAACTATGGCTACACCTTC. The full variable domain, with the rest looked up from reference TRBV5-1 and TRBJ1-2, is KAGVTQTPRYLIKTRGQQVTLSCSPISGHRSVSWYQQTPGQGLQFLFEYFSETQRNKGNFPGRFSGRQFSNSRSEMNVSTLELGDSALYLCASSNRDTLNYGYTFGSGTRLTVV.